What follows are 32 T cell receptor beta chains derived from one specimen sequenced in a study of post-analysis software for immune sequencing data. The TCR beta cDNA libraries contained unique molecular identifiers. In TCRdb, the PCR reads were re-called with MiXCR into one record per CDR3 protein. The sample includes hundreds of thousands of distinct CDR3 sequences, 25% to 30% of them seen just once. Study findings and constraints: Included in a set of roughly five TRBV segments more frequent in patients than controls were TRBV5-6, TRBV5-1 and TRBV20-1.

What these receptors recognize is not known. Sequencing was performed on blood. All receptors derive from a girl aged 5-17 years with multiple sclerosis.

This clonotype was detected a few times. V gene TRBV4-3 combines with J gene TRBJ2-5; D is undetermined. The V and J ends lost 0 bases and 7 bases respectively, with 12 bases between them. The CDR3 has 14 residues. Germline V gene lookup returns CDR1 LGHNA and CDR2 YSLEER. The CDR3 protein is CASSQDRVLGTQYF. CDR3 sequence (DNA): TGCGCCAGCAGCCAAGATCGGGTCTTGGGGACCCAGTACTTC.

V is TRBV25-1 and J is TRBJ2-5; D ambiguous. From germline, CDR1 is MGHDK and CDR2 SYGVNS. Trimming removed 4 bases at V and 5 bases at J, with 11 bases between. The length of the CDR3 is 13 residues. CDR3 sequence reads: CASSAFGQETQYF. CDR3 nucleotide sequence: TGTGCCAGCAGTGCCTTCGGTCAGGAGACCCAGTACTTC. The variable domain in full, with the rest retrieved from reference TRBV25-1 and TRBJ2-5, is EADIYQTPRYLVIGTGKKITLECSQTMGHDKMYWYQQDPGMELHLIHYSYGVNSTEKGDLSSESTVSRIRTEHFPLTLESARPSHTSQYLCASSAFGQETQYFGPGTRLLVL.

This clonotype was detected once. The chain employs TRBV2 and TRBJ2-3; D is possibly TRBD2 (7 bases). The CDR3 has 15 amino acids. V gave up 8 bases and J gave up 4 bases, with 19 bases separating them. Germline V gives CDR1 SNHLY, CDR2 FYNNEI. This chain's CDR3 is CASPLRGAGADTQYF. The CDR3 bases are TGTGCCAGCCCCCTACGGGGGGCAGGGGCAGATACGCAGTATTTT. Full variable domain (remainder filled in from reference TRBV2 and TRBJ2-3): EPEVTQTPSHQVTQMGQEVILRCVPISNHLYFYWYRQILGQKVEFLVSFYNNEISEKSEIFDDQFSVERPDGSNFTLKIRSTKLEDSAMYFCASPLRGAGADTQYFGPGTRLTVL.

This chain uses TRBV14 with TRBJ2-3, with 11 bases that match TRBD2. This CDR3 region has 19 residues. Looked up from germline, CDR1 is SGHDN and CDR2 is FVKESK. Trimming at V came to 2 bases and at J to 2 bases, leaving 12 bases not matched to a gene. For the CDR3, the DNA is TGTGCCAGCAGCCAATATGGGGGGAGACTAGCGGGATTCACAGATACGCAGTATTTT. As protein: CASSQYGGRLAGFTDTQYF.

The chain is built from TRBV7-2 and TRBJ2-5; 7 bases match TRBD1. Germline V CDR1 and CDR2: SGHTA, FQGNSA. There are 15 residues in the CDR3. V was pared by 6 bases and J by 2 bases, with 9 bases of the junction left unmatched. CDR3: CASRGNGQAQETQYF. CDR3 bases: TGTGCCAGCAGGGGAAATGGACAGGCACAAGAGACCCAGTACTTC.

This chain uses TRBV18 with TRBJ2-4, with D perhaps TRBD1 or TRBD2 (5 bases each). CDR3 size: 15 residues. The germline CDR1 and CDR2 sequences are KGHSH and LQKENI. V was clipped by 3 bases and J by 13 bases, with 22 bases between them. In nucleotides, the CDR3 is TGTGCCAGCTCACCTCAGGCTGGGACGGTATACAAGCAGTACTTC. Its protein product is CASSPQAGTVYKQYF. The full variable domain, completed using reference TRBV18 and TRBJ2-4, is NAGVMQNPRHLVRRRGQEARLRCSPMKGHSHVYWYRQLPEEGLKFMVYLQKENIIDESGMPKERFSAEFPKEGPSILRIQQVVRGDSAAYFCASSPQAGTVYKQYFGAGTRLSVL.

This clonotype appeared a few times. The chain is built from TRBV29-1 and TRBJ2-4, with 7 bases aligning to TRBD2. Germline values: CDR1 SQVTM, CDR2 ANQGSEA. This CDR3 spans 13 amino acids. The V and J ends lost 7 bases and 1 base, in that order; junction bases with no gene match: 4. CDR3 sequence: CSASRGAKNIQYF. DNA for the CDR3: TGCAGCGCCTCGCGGGGGGCCAAAAACATTCAGTACTTC.

Only a few counts were recorded for this clonotype. The gene calls are TRBV27 and TRBJ2-7; TRBD2 aligns across 7 bases. J lost 0 bases, V lost 9 bases, and 11 bases had no gene match. CDR1 and CDR2 from the germline V gene are MNHEY and SMNVEV (reference sequence). This CDR3 contains 15 residues. CDR3 bases: TGTGCCAGTAAGCCCTTGGGACTAAACTCCTACGAGCAGTACTTC. Protein: CASKPLGLNSYEQYF.

Here the CDR3 reads CASSLEQGSGSPLHF. The CDR3 DNA follows: TGCGCCAGCAGCCTCGAACAGGGGTCCGGTTCACCCCTCCACTTT. The chain recombines TRBV4-3 with TRBJ1-6; 7 positions match TRBD1. J lost 9 bases, V lost 4 bases, and 9 bases had no gene match. The germline CDR1 and CDR2 sequences are LGHNA and YSLEER. This CDR3 has 15 amino acids.

This clonotype was seen a few times. The V call is TRBV7-8, the J call TRBJ2-7; possibly TRBD2 for D (6 bases). Trimming pared 3 bases from V and 0 bases from J, leaving 12 bases between. The CDR3 contains 15 residues. Germline V lookup: CDR1 SGHVS, CDR2 FQNEAQ. CDR3 sequence (DNA): TGTGCCAGCAGCTTGGGGCGGGGCAGCTCCTACGAGCAGTACTTC. Its translation: CASSLGRGSSYEQYF.

The rearrangement links TRBV29-1 to TRBJ1-1; tentatively, D is TRBD1 (5 bases). The CDR3 length is 15 residues. Germline-derived CDR1 and CDR2 are SQVTM and ANQGSEA. V lost 5 bases and J 10 bases, leaving 26 bases between the germline ends. Here the CDR3 DNA reads TGCAGCGTTTCCAGGCCCCCAGGGACCGCCGGGGGAGCTTTCTTT. Protein product: CSVSRPPGTAGGAFF.

This clonotype was detected a few times. CDR3 nucleotides: TGCGCCAGCAGTGTAGCGGGAGGGTATTCCGAGCAGTACTTC. This gives the protein CASSVAGGYSEQYF. V and J are TRBV10-2 and TRBJ2-4, with 11 bases that match TRBD2. The end of the DNA fits TRBJ2-7 better, so the J call may be wrong. Per germline, CDR1 WSHSY and CDR2 SAAADI. CDR3 length: 14 amino acids.

The chain joins TRBV7-9 to TRBJ2-1, with no clear D. Germline lookup yields CDR1 SEHNR and CDR2 FQNEAQ (reference sequence). V was pared by 5 bases and J by 9 bases, with 14 bases between. The CDR3 contains 13 residues. CDR3 DNA sequence: TGTGCCAGCAGCCCGATAGGGCTTAGTGAGCAGTTCTTC. Its protein product is CASSPIGLSEQFF.

The V and J genes are TRBV5-1 and TRBJ2-5, with D perhaps given as TRBD1 or TRBD2 (5 bases each). Trimming cost V 4 bases and J 4 bases, with 17 bases left between them. CDR1 SGHRS and CDR2 YFSETQ come from the germline V gene. The CDR3 has 15 amino acids. The CDR3 nucleotides read TGCGCCAGCAGCGGAGCCATCGGGGCGCGAGAGACCCAGTACTTC. It is translated as CASSGAIGARETQYF.

The rearrangement uses TRBV11-1 and TRBJ2-7; D uncertain. The germline CDR1 and CDR2 sequences are SGHAT and FQDESV (reference sequence). Trimming removed 1 base from V and 4 bases from J, with 8 bases in between. This CDR3 contains 13 residues. The CDR3 DNA follows: TGTGCCAGCAGCTTAGAGAGATATTACGAGCAGTACTTC. This translates into CASSLERYYEQYF.

The chain carries TRBV29-1 and TRBJ2-7; possible D gene TRBD2, 6 bases. V was cut by 4 bases and J by 0 bases, with 13 bases left in between. The germline gives CDR1 SQVTM, CDR2 ANQGSEA. CDR3 length equals 14 residues. The CDR3 reads CSVAQGGDSYEQYF. The CDR3 region has the DNA TGCAGCGTTGCCCAAGGCGGGGACTCCTACGAGCAGTACTTC.

This clonotype was found many times. The gene calls are TRBV20-1 and TRBJ2-3, with 9 bases that match TRBD2. V was pared by 2 bases and J by 4 bases, with 4 bases of the junction left unmatched. Germline-derived CDR1 and CDR2 are DFQATT and SNEGSKA (reference sequence). This CDR3 region has 14 residues. CDR3 sequence: CSARRLAGPDTQYF. The CDR3 coding sequence is TGCAGTGCTAGAAGGCTAGCGGGGCCAGATACGCAGTATTTT.

This rearrangement joins TRBV20-1 to TRBJ2-3; 10 positions match TRBD2. CDR3 size: 15 residues. V lost 6 bases and J lost 1; bases outside the gene matches: 7. CDR1 DFQATT and CDR2 SNEGSKA come from the germline V gene (reference sequence). CDR3 region: CSATRLAGGTDTQYF. The CDR3 DNA follows: TGCAGTGCAACCAGGCTAGCGGGAGGCACAGATACGCAGTATTTT.

V usage is TRBV4-1 and J usage is TRBJ2-1, with a tentative D call TRBD1 (5 bases). Germline V CDR1 and CDR2: MGHRA, YSYEKL. This CDR3 comprises 15 residues. V lost 5 bases and J lost 9, with 20 bases in between. This CDR3 is CASSAPSAGKVEQFF. CDR3 coding DNA: TGCGCCAGCAGCGCGCCATCGGCAGGGAAGGTTGAGCAGTTCTTC.

This clonotype was found a few times. The chain couples TRBV3-1 to TRBJ1-1, with TRBD1 as a possible D gene (5 bases). Germline loops: CDR1 LGHDT, CDR2 YNNKEL (reference sequence). The CDR3 contains 14 residues. The V end was cut by 2 bases, the J end by 7 bases, with 14 bases between. The CDR3 loop reads CASSQSQGGNEAFF. The CDR3 DNA follows: TGTGCCAGCAGCCAAAGTCAGGGAGGAAATGAAGCTTTCTTT.

The CDR3 nucleotides read TGTGCCAGCAGCTTAGGGGGGGGCAGAATAGACTATGGCTACACCTTC. This sequence encodes CASSLGGGRIDYGYTF. The V gene is TRBV7-2, the J gene TRBJ1-2; TRBD1 is a possible D gene (6 bases). This CDR3 has 16 residues. V was pared by 1 base and J by 3 bases, with 15 bases between. Germline V gene sequence: CDR1 SGHTA, CDR2 FQGNSA.

This chain connects TRBV7-8 to TRBJ2-7, with 8 bases that match TRBD1. J was trimmed by 2 bases and V by 4 bases; bases with no gene match: 4. The CDR3 runs to 14 residues. Germline CDR1 and CDR2: SGHVS and FQNEAQ. The CDR3 nucleotides read TGTGCCAGCAGCTCGTCGACAGGGGCCTACGAGCAGTACTTC. Amino acids: CASSSSTGAYEQYF. Supplemented by reference TRBV7-8 and TRBJ2-7, the full variable domain reads GAGVSQSPRYKVAKRGQDVALRCDPISGHVSLFWYQQALGQGPEFLTYFQNEAQLDKSGLPSDRFFAERPEGSVSTLKIQRTQQEDSAVYLCASSSSTGAYEQYFGPGTRLTVT.

This clonotype has at least ten counts. The rearrangement joins TRBV4-3 to TRBJ2-5, with 7 nucleotides matching TRBD2. Germline assignment: CDR1 LGHNA and CDR2 YSLEER. J lost 2 bases, V lost 1 base, and 4 bases had no gene match. This CDR3 spans 15 amino acids. CDR3 bases: TGCGCCAGCAGCCAAGGGCTAGCGGTACAAGAGACCCAGTACTTC. This sequence encodes CASSQGLAVQETQYF.

This clonotype was seen a single time. V and J are TRBV5-6 and TRBJ2-1; maybe TRBD2 (5 bases). Trimming left V 2 bases short and J 11 bases short, with 17 bases between. The CDR3 is 14 residues long. CDR1 is SGHDT, CDR2 YYEEEE, per germline. The CDR3 sequence is CASSFLGTTGKQFF. CDR3 bases: TGTGCCAGCAGCTTTTTAGGCACAACGGGGAAGCAGTTCTTC. Looking up the rest from reference TRBV5-6 and TRBJ2-1 gives the full variable domain: DAGVTQSPTHLIKTRGQQVTLRCSPKSGHDTVSWYQQALGQGPQFIFQYYEEEERQRGNFPDRFSGHQFPNYSSELNVNALLLGDSALYLCASSFLGTTGKQFFGPGTRLTVL.

CDR3 bases: TGTGCCAGCAGTTTGGGGCAGTTAAGCGCAGATACGCAGTATTTT. Translated, it gives CASSLGQLSADTQYF. The chain couples TRBV28 to TRBJ2-3, with D tentatively TRBD1 (5 bases). Per the germline V gene, CDR1 is MDHEN and CDR2 is SYDVKM. The ends were cut back, 3 bases at V and 4 bases at J, with 14 bases in the middle. The CDR3 consists of 15 residues.

The chain joins TRBV20-1 to TRBJ2-5; D uncertain. The J call may be in error: the DNA end matches TRBJ2-7 better. CDR3 length equals 12 residues. Germline CDR1 reads DFQATT; CDR2 reads SNEGSKA (reference sequence). In nucleotides, the CDR3 is TGCAGTGCTAGAGAGTGGAGCTACGAGCAGTACTTC. It encodes CSAREWSYEQYF.

This clonotype was detected only a few times. The rearrangement links TRBV5-1 to TRBJ2-1; TRBD2 agrees at 11 bases. CDR1 is SGHRS, CDR2 YFSETQ, per germline. The CDR3 runs to 15 residues. Trimming cost V 4 bases and J 8 bases; bases outside gene matches: 8. CDR3 region: CASSPQTSGIDEQFF. The DNA for the CDR3 is TGCGCCAGCAGCCCCCAGACTAGCGGGATAGATGAGCAGTTCTTC.

This clonotype is a singleton in its sample. This sequence joins TRBV7-9 and TRBJ2-3; no definite D call. The length of the CDR3 is 14 residues. CDR1 and CDR2 (germline): SEHNR, FQNEAQ (reference sequence). V was shortened by 1 base and J by 2 bases, with 7 bases between the two germline ends. In DNA, the CDR3 is TGTGCCAGCAGCTTAGGGGATCTCACAGATACGCAGTATTTT. It yields the protein CASSLGDLTDTQYF.

This clonotype was observed a handful of times. This CDR3 reads CASSLSLAGNYEQYF. The CDR3 region has the DNA TGTGCCAGCAGCTTATCGCTAGCGGGAAACTACGAGCAGTACTTC. The chain employs TRBV7-2 and TRBJ2-7; 9 positions agree with TRBD2. V lost 2 bases and J lost 3; bases outside the gene matches: 5. CDR1 and CDR2 (germline): SGHTA, FQGNSA. The CDR3 totals 15 residues.

Turning to this clonotype: Possible read error: a much larger clone is one base away. The chain has TRBV20-1 and TRBJ2-3; no definite D call. V lost 3 bases and J 4 bases, leaving 11 bases between the germline ends. The CDR3 runs 13 residues. CDR1 and CDR2 from the germline V gene are DFQATT and SNEGSKA (reference sequence). This chain's CDR3 is CSARGPFADTQYF. DNA of the CDR3: TGCAGTGCTAGGGGTCCTTTCGCAGATACGCAGTATTTT.

This chain connects TRBV29-1 to TRBJ2-3; D not certain. The germline V gene has CDR1 SQVTM and CDR2 ANQGSEA. The V end was cut by 8 bases, the J end by 2 bases, with 17 bases between. The CDR3 consists of 14 residues. CDR3 amino acids: CSPTLVEITDTQYF. The CDR3 nucleotides are TGCAGCCCCACCTTAGTGGAGATCACAGATACGCAGTATTTT.

This clonotype was seen a few times. This CDR3 is CASRAPRRSDYGYTF. The CDR3 bases are TGTGCCAGCAGAGCTCCACGTCGATCGGACTATGGCTACACCTTC. The rearrangement links TRBV6-5 to TRBJ1-2; no definite D call. The CDR3 runs 15 residues. Germline loops: CDR1 MNHEY, CDR2 SVGAGI. V lost 6 bases and J 3 bases, leaving 17 bases between the germline ends.